A selection of T cell receptor beta chains follows, all from one sample in a study of control samples from healthy donors and cancer patients. Profiling relied on immunoSEQ multiplex PCR, and the TCRdb table lists in-frame clones only, not all of them. The table records around 170,000 clones, 92% of them present only once. Sequences were obtained from blood. The receptor set was obtained from a woman aged 25 to 45 in good health. CDR3s include the opening cysteine and the closing phenylalanine or tryptophan. Each record gives: D gene, V gene, clone size, J gene, CDR3 length, CDR3 protein, CDR3 DNA. A D gene is named only where the DNA matches it firmly. Expanded clones get a size class; other rows say once, few or many, or leave the size out.

D: .
V: TRBV7-3
size: .
J: TRBJ2-3
length: 14
CDR3: CASSLTQGTDTQYF
DNA: TGTGCCAGCAGCTTAACCCAGGGCACAGATACGCAGTATTTT

D: TRBD2
V: TRBV30
size: .
J: TRBJ2-3
length: 15
CDR3: CAWSVNGRALDTQYF
DNA: TGTGCCTGGAGTGTCAACGGGAGGGCCCTAGATACGCAGTATTTT

D: TRBD1
V: TRBV3-1/TRBV3-2
size: .
J: TRBJ2-2
length: 15
CDR3: CASSPGQGVAGELFF
DNA: TGTGCCAGCAGCCCGGGACAGGGCGTGGCCGGGGAGCTGTTTTTT

D: .
V: TRBV30
size: .
J: TRBJ2-1
length: 12
CDR3: CAWSVLEGEQFF
DNA: TGTGCCTGGAGTGTACTCGAGGGGGAGCAGTTCTTC

D: TRBD1
V: TRBV5-6
size: few
J: TRBJ2-1
length: 14
CDR3: CASSLPGQGNEQFF
DNA: TGTGCCAGCAGCTTACCGGGACAGGGCAATGAGCAGTTCTTC

D: .
V: TRBV9
size: .
J: TRBJ2-5
length: 14
CDR3: CASSAQGTGETQYF
DNA: TGTGCCAGCAGCGCCCAGGGGACCGGGGAGACCCAGTACTTC

D: .
V: TRBV4-1
size: .
J: TRBJ2-1
length: 14
CDR3: CASSQGGTYNEQFF
DNA: TGCGCCAGCAGCCAAGGAGGCACCTACAATGAGCAGTTCTTC

D: TRBD1
V: TRBV29-1
size: .
J: TRBJ2-7
length: 12
CDR3: CSVEDRGSEQYF
DNA: TGCAGCGTTGAGGACAGGGGATCCGAGCAGTACTTC

D: .
V: TRBV12-3/TRBV12-4
size: .
J: TRBJ1-2
length: 12
CDR3: CASSLRGYGYTF
DNA: TGTGCCAGCAGTTTGAGGGGCTATGGCTACACCTTC

D: .
V: TRBV12-5
size: .
J: TRBJ1-1
length: 16
CDR3: CASGLSRTDMNTEAFF
DNA: TGTGCTAGTGGTTTGTCTAGGACGGACATGAACACTGAAGCTTTCTTT

D: .
V: TRBV5-1
size: .
J: TRBJ2-3
length: 13
CDR3: CASSLGKTDTQYF
DNA: TGCGCCAGCAGCTTGGGGAAAACAGATACGCAGTATTTT

D: .
V: TRBV6-5
size: once
J: TRBJ1-3
length: 11
CDR3: CASASGNTIYF
DNA: TGTGCCAGTGCCTCTGGAAACACCATATATTTT

D: .
V: TRBV19
size: .
J: TRBJ2-3
length: 15
CDR3: CASSVRALSTDTQYF
DNA: TGTGCCAGTAGTGTCAGGGCCCTTAGCACAGATACGCAGTATTTT

D: TRBD2
V: TRBV19
size: .
J: TRBJ2-3
length: 15
CDR3: CASSSSGLGRATQYF
DNA: TGTGCCAGTAGTTCCAGTGGACTAGGGCGTGCTACGCAGTATTTT

D: .
V: TRBV6-2/TRBV6-3
size: .
J: TRBJ2-7
length: 14
CDR3: CASSSGKGLYEQYF
DNA: TGTGCCAGCAGTTCCGGGAAGGGATTGTACGAGCAGTACTTC

D: .
V: TRBV11-2
size: .
J: TRBJ2-3
length: 14
CDR3: CASSLETSTDTQYF
DNA: TGTGCCAGCAGCTTAGAGACTAGCACAGATACGCAGTATTTT

D: .
V: TRBV7-2
size: .
J: TRBJ2-2
length: 16
CDR3: CASSLGGAANTGELFF
DNA: TGTGCCAGCAGCTTAGGGGGGGCTGCGAACACCGGGGAGCTGTTTTTT

D: TRBD2
V: TRBV6-6
size: .
J: TRBJ2-5
length: 18
CDR3: CASSRASIKTSGRQTQYF
DNA: TGTGCCAGCAGTCGAGCGTCAATAAAAACTAGCGGGAGACAGACCCAGTACTTC

D: TRBD2
V: TRBV11-1
size: .
J: TRBJ2-5
length: 15
CDR3: CASSLTSGSTETQYF
DNA: TGTGCCAGCAGCTTAACTAGCGGGAGCACAGAGACCCAGTACTTC

D: .
V: TRBV6-1
size: .
J: TRBJ1-1
length: 13
CDR3: CASSDTMNTEAFF
DNA: TGTGCCAGCAGTGACACCATGAACACTGAAGCTTTCTTT

D: .
V: TRBV7-9
size: .
J: TRBJ1-4
length: 14
CDR3: CASSLDGLNEKLFF
DNA: TGTGCCAGCAGCCTCGACGGGTTAAATGAAAAACTGTTTTTT

D: .
V: TRBV4-2
size: .
J: TRBJ2-2
length: 16
CDR3: CASSQLDRPNTGELFF
DNA: TGTGCCAGCAGCCAACTAGACAGGCCGAACACCGGGGAGCTGTTTTTT

D: TRBD2
V: TRBV19
size: .
J: TRBJ2-3
length: 17
CDR3: CASSSSSSGKTTDTQYF
DNA: TGTGCCAGTAGTAGTTCGTCTAGCGGAAAAACCACAGATACGCAGTATTTT

D: .
V: TRBV15
size: .
J: TRBJ1-3
length: 14
CDR3: CATSTLRSGNTIYF
DNA: TGTGCCACCAGTACCTTAAGGTCTGGAAACACCATATATTTT

D: .
V: TRBV30
size: few
J: TRBJ2-1
length: 16
CDR3: CAWSGGGDKSYNEQFF
DNA: TGTGCCTGGAGTGGGGGAGGGGACAAGTCCTACAATGAGCAGTTCTTC

D: .
V: TRBV11-2
size: .
J: TRBJ2-5
length: 15
CDR3: CASTPLSRDLGHQYF
DNA: TGTGCCAGCACACCTTTATCCAGGGACCTAGGACACCAGTACTTC

D: .
V: TRBV7-2
size: .
J: TRBJ2-7
length: 14
CDR3: CASSMVGGAYEQYF
DNA: TGTGCCAGCAGTATGGTCGGGGGCGCGTACGAGCAGTACTTC

D: TRBD1
V: TRBV7-2
size: .
J: TRBJ2-5
length: 15
CDR3: CASSPQGQIQETQYF
DNA: TGTGCCAGCAGCCCCCAGGGACAGATCCAAGAGACCCAGTACTTC

D: .
V: TRBV7-9
size: .
J: TRBJ1-5
length: 16
CDR3: CASSLEGSLSNQPQHF
DNA: TGTGCCAGCAGCTTAGAAGGGTCCCTGAGCAATCAGCCCCAGCATTTT

D: .
V: TRBV28
size: .
J: TRBJ1-1
length: 13
CDR3: CASSSTLKTEAFF
DNA: TGTGCCAGCAGTTCGACTCTGAAAACTGAAGCTTTCTTT

D: .
V: TRBV30
size: .
J: TRBJ1-5
length: 13
CDR3: CAWSARFDQPQHF
DNA: TGTGCCTGGAGTGCTCGGTTCGATCAGCCCCAGCATTTT

D: TRBD1
V: TRBV6-6
size: .
J: TRBJ1-4
length: 15
CDR3: CASSYSGTVNEKLFF
DNA: TGTGCCAGCAGTTACTCGGGGACAGTGAATGAAAAACTGTTTTTT

D: TRBD1
V: TRBV6-1
size: .
J: TRBJ1-6
length: 18
CDR3: CASSGVPRQGKIHSPLHF
DNA: TGTGCCAGCAGTGGAGTCCCGAGACAGGGGAAGATACATTCACCCCTCCACTTT

D: .
V: TRBV28
size: .
J: TRBJ2-3
length: 15
CDR3: CASSTLAEPTDTQYF
DNA: TGTGCCAGCAGTACGCTAGCAGAACCCACGGATACGCAGTATTTT

D: TRBD2
V: TRBV15
size: .
J: TRBJ2-2
length: 14
CDR3: CATWGEGGTGELFF
DNA: TGTGCCACCTGGGGGGAGGGCGGCACCGGGGAGCTGTTTTTT

D: TRBD1
V: TRBV27
size: .
J: TRBJ1-5
length: 16
CDR3: CASSFSGQVSLQPQHF
DNA: TGTGCCAGCAGTTTTTCGGGACAGGTCAGTCTGCAGCCCCAGCATTTT

D: .
V: TRBV19
size: .
J: TRBJ2-3
length: 18
CDR3: CASSIRRRSGETTDTQYF
DNA: TGTGCCAGTAGTATCCGCCGACGATCAGGGGAAACCACAGATACGCAGTATTTT

D: TRBD1
V: TRBV19
size: .
J: TRBJ2-2
length: 15
CDR3: CASTRQGENTGELFF
DNA: TGTGCCAGTACCAGACAGGGTGAGAACACCGGGGAGCTGTTTTTT

D: .
V: TRBV6-2/TRBV6-3
size: few
J: TRBJ2-7
length: 13
CDR3: CASSYSTGYEQYF
DNA: TGTGCCAGCAGTTACTCGACGGGCTACGAGCAGTACTTC

D: .
V: TRBV6-5
size: .
J: TRBJ2-3
length: 15
CDR3: CASSYSLGAGDTQYF
DNA: TGTGCCAGCAGTTACTCCCTAGGGGCAGGGGATACGCAGTATTTT

D: .
V: TRBV7-8
size: .
J: TRBJ2-2
length: 16
CDR3: CASSFHERANTGELFF
DNA: TGTGCCAGCAGCTTCCACGAGCGGGCGAACACCGGGGAGCTGTTTTTT